This T cell receptor (beta chain) was found in a study of blood T cell repertoires in COVID-19. Study context: Specimens from acute and convalescent COVID-19 originated in the United States, Italy and Spain.

This clone was seen a single time. Authors' processing steps: By means of reference gene primer amplification, nucleated cell counts were estimated. Here immunoSEQ multiplex PCR was the method, and the copy in TCRdb shows in-frame clones only, minus some. For V, J and clone size, that table is used; D and trimming come from the DNA. Here the sample spans approximately 190,000 clones, approximately 79% being singletons. V was clipped by 5 bases and J by 4 bases, with 11 bases between them. The CDR3 runs 14 residues. Looked up from germline, CDR1 is MDHEN and CDR2 is SYDVKM. This study enrolled people aged 18 to 89 from about 26 US geographic areas.

The gene calls are TRBV28 and TRBJ1-4; possible D gene TRBD1, 5 bases. Source material: PBMCs or T cells enriched from blood (not recorded which). The source is a woman aged 60 to 75 with acute COVID-19. CDR3 coding DNA: TGTGCCAGCAGTACACGACAGCTTAATGAAAAACTGTTTTTT. This gives the protein CASSTRQLNEKLFF. The full variable domain, rest sourced from reference TRBV28 and TRBJ1-4, is DVKVTQSSRYLVKRTGEKVFLECVQDMDHENMFWYRQDPGLGLRLIYFSYDVKMKEKGDIPEGYSVSREKKERFSLILESASTNQTSMYLCASSTRQLNEKLFFGSGTQLSVL.